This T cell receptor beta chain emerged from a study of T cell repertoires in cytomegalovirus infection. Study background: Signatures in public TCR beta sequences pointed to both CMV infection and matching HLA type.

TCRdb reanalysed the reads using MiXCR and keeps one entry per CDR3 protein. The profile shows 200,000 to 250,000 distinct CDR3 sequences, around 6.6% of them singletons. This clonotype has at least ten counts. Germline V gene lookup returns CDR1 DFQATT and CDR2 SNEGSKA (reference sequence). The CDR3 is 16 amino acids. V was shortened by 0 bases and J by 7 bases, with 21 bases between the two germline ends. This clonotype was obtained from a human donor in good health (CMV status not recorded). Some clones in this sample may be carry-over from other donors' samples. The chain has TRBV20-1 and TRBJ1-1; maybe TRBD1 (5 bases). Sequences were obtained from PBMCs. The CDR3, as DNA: TGCAGTGCTAGAGATTCCTTCAGGGCGGACCCCGTTGAAGCTTTCTTT. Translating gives CSARDSFRADPVEAFF.